The 27 T cell receptor beta chains below come from one sample, sequenced in a study of T cell responses to AZD1222 COVID-19 vaccine. Some clones are missing from TCRdb's copy, which holds only in-frame ones; the method was immunoSEQ multiplex PCR. The sample consists of fewer than 200,000 clones, roughly 92% of them appearing once. The sequenced sample was peripheral blood, obtained on day 0 of AZD1222 vaccination. The source of these receptors is an adult in good health.

This clone was seen just once. The chain couples TRBV5-1 to TRBJ2-1, with D possibly being TRBD1 or TRBD2 (6 bases each). CDR3 length: 15 residues. Trimming removed 0 bases from V and 2 bases from J, with 9 bases in between. Germline V lookup: CDR1 SGHRS, CDR2 YFSETQ. CDR3 sequence reads: CASSLGGGPYNEQFF. The CDR3 bases are TGCGCCAGCAGCTTGGGAGGGGGGCCCTACAATGAGCAGTTCTTC. The full variable domain, completed using reference TRBV5-1 and TRBJ2-1, is KAGVTQTPRYLIKTRGQQVTLSCSPISGHRSVSWYQQTPGQGLQFLFEYFSETQRNKGNFPGRFSGRQFSNSRSEMNVSTLELGDSALYLCASSLGGGPYNEQFFGPGTRLTVL.

This clone was recorded once. This chain joins TRBV15 and TRBJ1-3, with D hard to call. CDR1 LNHNV and CDR2 YYDKDF come from the germline V gene (reference sequence). CDR3 length: 12 residues. Trimming took off 3 bases at V and 9 bases at J, with 9 bases between the two ends. CDR3 residues: CATSSPRGTIYF. DNA of the CDR3: TGTGCCACCAGCAGCCCCCGTGGCACCATATATTTT.

This chain connects TRBV11-2 to TRBJ1-3; TRBD1 aligns across 11 bases. With 5 bases clipped from V and 0 bases from J, the junction kept 6 bases outside the gene matches. This CDR3 region has 17 residues. Germline assignment: CDR1 SGHAT and CDR2 FQNNGV. This CDR3 is CASSLDRGPLSGNTIYF. The CDR3 region has the DNA TGTGCCAGCAGCCTGGACAGGGGGCCTCTCTCTGGAAACACCATATATTTT.

The sample holds one count of this clone. The chain carries TRBV7-9 and TRBJ2-1, with 8 positions matching TRBD1. After removal of 5 bases from V and 6 bases from J, the junction contained 12 bases not matched to a gene. CDR3 length: 16 residues. CDR1 and CDR2 from the germline V gene are SEHNR and FQNEAQ (reference sequence). The CDR3 sequence: CASSPRQGRSFNEQFF. CDR3 nucleotide sequence: TGTGCCAGCAGCCCACGACAGGGGAGAAGTTTCAATGAGCAGTTCTTC.

This chain joins TRBV9 and TRBJ2-1; no definite D call. The V gene lost 0 bases and the J gene lost 2 bases, with 6 bases spanning the gap. The CDR3 loop spans 14 amino acids. Germline-derived CDR1 and CDR2 are SGDLS and YYNGEE. The CDR3 region has the DNA TGTGCCAGCAGCGTAGAGCCTACCTACAATGAGCAGTTCTTC. Protein product: CASSVEPTYNEQFF.

V usage is TRBV27 and J usage is TRBJ1-1; TRBD1 aligns across 8 bases. V lost 5 bases, J lost 5 bases, and 4 bases stayed unmatched. Germline CDR1 and CDR2: MNHEY and SMNVEV (reference sequence). The CDR3 runs 13 residues. This CDR3 reads CASSRQGMTEAFF. CDR3 in DNA: TGTGCCAGCAGTAGACAGGGGATGACTGAAGCTTTCTTT.

This clone was detected only once. The rearrangement uses TRBV10-1 and TRBJ1-1; no definite D call. The CDR3 is 13 residues long. Germline CDR1 reads WNHNN; CDR2 reads SYGVQD (reference sequence). Trimming stripped 6 bases from V and 0 bases from J, with 8 bases between. The CDR3 nucleotides read TGCGCCAGCAGAGAGGATTTGAACACTGAAGCTTTCTTT. As protein: CASREDLNTEAFF.

V usage is TRBV4-1 and J usage is TRBJ1-2; 8 nucleotides line up with TRBD1. V trimming: 5 bases; J trimming: 4 bases; junction bases outside the gene matches: 15. The CDR3 runs to 17 residues. CDR1 and CDR2 (germline): MGHRA, YSYEKL. CDR3 coding DNA: TGCGCCAGCAGCTATCCGGGACAGGCGGGACCCTTCTATGGCTACACCTTC. This sequence encodes CASSYPGQAGPFYGYTF.

This sequence joins TRBV5-5 and TRBJ2-7, with TRBD1 matching 10 bases. The germline gives CDR1 SGHKS, CDR2 YYEKEE (reference sequence). This CDR3 has 14 residues. V lost 2 bases, J lost 3 bases, and 2 bases stayed unmatched. CDR3 bases: TGTGCCAGCAGCTTTGGACAGGGGGGCTACGAGCAGTACTTC. Encoded protein: CASSFGQGGYEQYF.

The chain couples TRBV27 to TRBJ2-1, with D possibly being TRBD1 (5 bases). CDR1 is MNHEY and CDR2 is SMNVEV in the germline V gene (reference sequence). V shed 7 bases and J shed 4 bases, with 14 bases lying between them. This CDR3 comprises 14 residues. The CDR3 sequence is CASTEDGQYNEQFF. In DNA form, the CDR3 reads TGTGCCAGCACCGAAGATGGACAATACAATGAGCAGTTCTTC.

The chain joins TRBV28 to TRBJ2-2, with TRBD2 matching 7 bases. This CDR3 spans 15 amino acids. Per the germline V gene, CDR1 is MDHEN and CDR2 is SYDVKM. Germline trimming cut 7 bases from V and 6 bases from J; bases unmatched to any gene: 11. In DNA, the CDR3 is TGTGCCAGCAACCCGGCGGGGGAAGGGTCCGGGGAGCTGTTTTTT. Encoded protein: CASNPAGEGSGELFF.

This chain joins TRBV5-1 and TRBJ1-1; TRBD1 matches at 8 bases. In germline, CDR1 is SGHRS, CDR2 YFSETQ. Trimming removed 4 bases from V and 4 bases from J; junction bases left unmatched: 6. This CDR3 contains 14 residues. CDR3 in DNA: TGCGCCAGCAGCACCGGACAGGGACGCACTGAAGCTTTCTTT. As protein: CASSTGQGRTEAFF.

The CDR3 bases are TGTGCCAGCAGCGTGAGCGGGGGTGCCTACAATGAGCAGTTCTTC. It translates to CASSVSGGAYNEQFF. The chain has TRBV6-5 and TRBJ2-1; 8 bases match TRBD2. There are 15 residues in the CDR3. Germline loops: CDR1 MNHEY, CDR2 SVGAGI. With 6 bases clipped from V and 2 bases from J, the junction kept 6 bases outside the gene matches.

This chain joins TRBV19 and TRBJ2-5, with D hard to call. V lost 5 bases and J 5 bases, leaving 12 bases between the germline ends. Germline assignment: CDR1 LNHDA and CDR2 SQIVND (reference sequence). CDR3 length: 13 residues. The CDR3 DNA sequence: TGTGCCAGTAGTCAGCGCCTTGGGGAGACCCAGTACTTC. It codes for CASSQRLGETQYF.

The chain recombines TRBV7-9 with TRBJ2-2; 11 positions agree with TRBD2. The CDR3 length is 18 residues. V was clipped by 1 base and J by 0 bases; unmatched bases: 4. CDR1 and CDR2 (germline): SEHNR, FQNEAQ (reference sequence). In DNA form, the CDR3 reads TGTGCCAGCAGCTTAGTTCGACTAGCGGGGACGAACACCGGGGAGCTGTTTTTT. Its protein is CASSLVRLAGTNTGELFF.

The chain couples TRBV12-3 or TRBV12-4 to TRBJ2-7; D unclear. The CDR3 extends over 13 amino acids. The CDR3: CADGQAKVYEQYF. The CDR3 bases are TGTGCAGATGGGCAGGCAAAGGTCTACGAGCAGTACTTC.

The chain links TRBV7-8 to TRBJ2-7, with a tentative D call TRBD2 (6 bases). Deletions cut 6 bases from V and 2 bases from J, with 17 bases between. This CDR3 has 15 amino acids. Germline-derived CDR1 and CDR2 are SGHVS and FQNEAQ. The CDR3 loop is CASSPTRGGAYEQYV. In nucleotides, the CDR3 is TGTGCCAGCAGTCCGACTAGGGGTGGGGCCTACGAGCAGTACGTC.

The CDR3 sequence: CASSIPWVAGYTF. CDR3 in DNA: TGTGCCAGCAGCATCCCCTGGGTGGCTGGCTACACCTTC. V and J are TRBV11-2 and TRBJ1-2; D uncertain. The V and J ends lost 5 bases and 7 bases respectively, with 14 bases between them. CDR1 and CDR2 from the germline V gene are SGHAT and FQNNGV. The CDR3 sequence is 13 residues long.

There are many counts of this clone. V usage is TRBV10-1 and J usage is TRBJ2-1; 8 bases are shared with TRBD2. This CDR3 comprises 15 residues. J gave up 8 bases and V 3 bases, and 9 bases lay outside the gene matches. The germline V gene encodes CDR1 WNHNN and CDR2 SYGVQD (reference sequence). The CDR3 DNA sequence: TGCGCCAGCAGTGAACCGGGACTAGGTATTGATGAGCAGTTCTTC. Its protein is CASSEPGLGIDEQFF.

J is TRBJ2-7 and V is TRBV30; the match to TRBD2 covers 7 bases. The V and J ends lost 2 bases and 5 bases, in that order; junction bases with no gene match: 3. CDR3 length: 12 amino acids. Germline V CDR1 and CDR2: GTSNPN, SVGIG (reference sequence). CDR3 in DNA: TGTGCCTGGAGTTGGGGGGGACACGAGCAGTACGTC. Residues: CAWSWGGHEQYV.

The rearrangement uses TRBV25-1 and TRBJ2-7; D is unresolved. This CDR3 contains 15 residues. The V end lost 5 bases, the J end lost 5 bases, and 19 bases lay between the germline ends. CDR1 is MGHDK and CDR2 is SYGVNS in the germline V gene. In DNA form, the CDR3 reads TGTGCCAGCAGTCCATGCCCCCCAGGTGGGGACGAGCAGTACGTC. Residues: CASSPCPPGGDEQYV.

DNA for the CDR3: TGTGCCAGCAGCCCACGACTAGCGGGAGCGAGGAATGAGCAGTTCTTC. This translates into CASSPRLAGARNEQFF. V is TRBV28 and J is TRBJ2-1; 12 bases align to TRBD2. Per germline, CDR1 MDHEN and CDR2 SYDVKM. CDR3 length: 16 amino acids. With 6 bases clipped from V and 7 bases from J, the junction kept 10 bases outside the gene matches.

The chain employs TRBV19 and TRBJ2-2; TRBD2 aligns across 11 bases. The V gene end was trimmed by 7 bases and the J gene end by 4 bases; junction bases not matched to a gene: 5. This CDR3 contains 15 residues. Germline-derived CDR1 and CDR2 are LNHDA and SQIVND (reference sequence). The CDR3 sequence: CASILGTSGTGELFF. Written as DNA, the CDR3 is TGTGCCAGTATCCTCGGGACTAGCGGCACCGGGGAGCTGTTTTTT.

This chain links TRBV7-2 with TRBJ1-1; D remains unclear. The V gene lost 5 bases and the J gene lost 2 bases, with 9 bases spanning the gap. The CDR3 extends over 13 amino acids. Germline-derived CDR1 and CDR2 are SGHTA and FQGNSA. CDR3 bases: TGTGCCAGCAGCCCCGCTTCAAACACTGAAGCTTTCTTT. Translating it yields CASSPASNTEAFF.

The J gene is TRBJ2-2, the V gene TRBV5-6, with TRBD1 matching 7 bases. Germline trimming cut 4 bases from V and 3 bases from J; bases unmatched to any gene: 3. CDR1 and CDR2 (germline): SGHDT, YYEEEE. CDR3 length: 14 residues. CDR3 loop: CASSPGTDTGELFF. CDR3 nucleotide sequence: TGTGCCAGCAGCCCCGGGACAGACACCGGGGAGCTGTTTTTT.

The chain has TRBV4-3 and TRBJ1-5; unclear D gene. This CDR3 spans 15 amino acids. Trimming took off 0 bases at V and 5 bases at J, with 11 bases between the two ends. Germline assignment: CDR1 LGHNA and CDR2 YSLEER. The DNA of the CDR3 is TGCGCCAGCAGCCAAGATGGAGGGAGCTATCAGCCCCAGCATTTT. Protein product: CASSQDGGSYQPQHF.

J is TRBJ1-5 and V is TRBV24-1; D ambiguous. This CDR3 region has 14 residues. The germline V gene has CDR1 KGHDR and CDR2 SFDVKD. V dropped 2 bases and J dropped 0 bases, with 4 bases sitting between them. CDR3 in DNA: TGTGCCACCAGTGATTATGATAGCAATCAGCCCCAGCATTTT. Residues: CATSDYDSNQPQHF.